Reported below is one T cell receptor (beta chain). The antigen is undetermined. Clones were read by immunoSEQ multiplex PCR, and TCRdb kept only the in-frame ones, dropping some. The sample includes some 200,000 clones, roughly 94% seen only once; the top ten take 1.7%. The germline gives CDR1 SNHLY, CDR2 FYNNEI. This CDR3 has 18 residues. V was shortened by 3 bases and J by 6 bases, with 26 bases between the two germline ends. This sample is part of a study of T cell responses to AZD1222 COVID-19 vaccine. Regarding the study as a whole: The study sampled repertoires only after the peak T cell response.

The sample consisted of peripheral blood, taken 28 days after the second dose of the MenACWY control vaccine. The rearrangement uses TRBV2 and TRBJ1-2; possible D gene TRBD1, 5 bases. The sequence derives from an adult who received the MenACWY meningococcal vaccine as a control. The CDR3 DNA is TGTGCCAGCAGTGATCTAGCTCATCGGGTCAGGGAGTTTAATGGCTACACCTTC. Translation: CASSDLAHRVREFNGYTF.